Detailed here is one TCR beta chain. The antigen is not known. The CDR3 runs to 16 residues. Germline V gene sequence: CDR1 MDHEN, CDR2 SYDVKM. The V segment lost 3 bases and the J segment 5 bases; nucleotides outside the gene matches: 10. These data come from a study of OX40 agonist ivuxolimab in advanced cancers. Study summary: Dose-escalation cases comprised hepatocellular carcinoma, melanoma, renal cell or head and neck cancer. General study points: With doses of 0.1-3.0 mg/kg, partial responders showed among the lowest clonal expansion. Expanded peripheral T cells had an undetermined antigen specificity.

Sampled blood was obtained at baseline, cycle 4 day 1, and cycle 7 day 1. Assay: immunoSEQ multiplex PCR; the TCRdb copy retains only in-frame clones and omits some. The sample includes tens of thousands of clones, about 90% of them seen just once. J is TRBJ1-5 and V is TRBV28; 7 bases are a match to TRBD1. This sample comprised CD4+ or CD8+ T cells sorted from blood, obtained in a trial of the OX40 agonist ivuxolimab. The receptor was isolated from an adult with an advanced solid tumor such as melanoma, head and neck, liver or kidney cancer. CDR3 coding DNA: TGTGCCAGCAGTTTTGGGTTAGCAGGGGGGGATCAGCCCCAGCATTTT. This sequence encodes CASSFGLAGGDQPQHF.